The 25 T cell receptor beta chains given below trace back to one sample, sequenced in a study of T cell responses to AZD1222 COVID-19 vaccine. Assay: immunoSEQ multiplex PCR; the TCRdb copy retains only in-frame clones and omits some. The sample yields about 130,000 clones, about 90% seen once. The sample was peripheral blood, taken on day 0 of AZD1222 vaccination. Receptors were obtained from an adult in good health.

The genes are TRBV4-3 and TRBJ2-2; 15 bases are shared with TRBD2. CDR3 length: 18 amino acids. The V gene end was trimmed by 6 bases and the J gene end by 0 bases; junction bases not matched to a gene: 5. CDR1 is LGHNA and CDR2 is YSLEER in the germline V gene. The CDR3 sequence is CASSRGLAGGANTGELFF. The CDR3 DNA sequence: TGCGCCAGCAGTCGCGGACTAGCGGGGGGGGCGAACACCGGGGAGCTGTTTTTT.

This rearrangement joins TRBV29-1 to TRBJ2-5, with D possibly being TRBD1 or TRBD2 (5 bases each). This CDR3 is built from 12 residues. Germline V gene lookup returns CDR1 SQVTM and CDR2 ANQGSEA. With 4 bases removed from V and 1 base from J, the gap between germline ends came to 7 bases. In nucleotides, the CDR3 is TGCAGCGTTGTTGGGGGCCAAGAGACCCAGTACTTC. As protein: CSVVGGQETQYF.

This clone was observed once. The chain has TRBV4-2 and TRBJ2-7, with 10 nucleotides matching TRBD2. This CDR3 has 16 residues. CDR1 LGHNA and CDR2 YNFKEQ come from the germline V gene. Unmatched junction bases numbered 7, after V lost 1 base and J lost 4 bases. CDR3 sequence (DNA): TGTGCCAGCAGCCAAGTAACTAGCGGGAACTTTTACGAGCAGTACTTC. Its protein product is CASSQVTSGNFYEQYF.

CDR3 sequence reads: CASSHGLAGGYNEQFF. The DNA for the CDR3 is TGTGCCAGCAGCCACGGACTAGCGGGGGGGTACAATGAGCAGTTCTTC. The V call is TRBV5-4, the J call TRBJ2-1, with TRBD2 matching over 15 bases. The CDR3 covers 16 residues. The V segment lost 4 bases and the J segment 4 bases; nucleotides outside the gene matches: 3. Germline V gives CDR1 SGHNT, CDR2 YYREEE (reference sequence).

The chain couples TRBV19 to TRBJ1-5; D might be TRBD1 (5 bases). This CDR3 contains 20 residues. V was shortened by 1 base and J by 2 bases, with 24 bases between the two germline ends. Germline CDR1 and CDR2: LNHDA and SQIVND (reference sequence). As DNA, the CDR3 is TGTGCCAGTAGTATAGGTCAGGGTTTGTCGGATACCCTCCGCAATCAGCCCCAGCATTTT. The encoded protein is CASSIGQGLSDTLRNQPQHF.

The chain couples TRBV7-2 to TRBJ2-3; TRBD2 is a possible D gene (6 bases). The CDR3 has 15 amino acids. V gave up 1 base and J gave up 5 bases, with 13 bases separating them. Germline CDR1 and CDR2: SGHTA and FQGNSA. The CDR3 bases are TGTGCCAGCAGCTTAGTCGGGGCCGGGGGAGATACGCAGTATTTT. It is translated as CASSLVGAGGDTQYF.

The V call is TRBV6-2 or TRBV6-3, the J call TRBJ1-1; D ambiguous. The CDR3 has 15 residues. V was pared by 5 bases and J by 4 bases, with 17 bases between. Germline V gives CDR1 MNHEY, CDR2 SVGEGT. The CDR3: CASSPLPDEGTEAFF. CDR3 DNA sequence: TGTGCCAGCAGTCCACTTCCAGACGAGGGCACTGAAGCTTTCTTT.

The V gene is TRBV5-1, the J gene TRBJ2-7; D possibly matches TRBD1 or TRBD2 (5 bases each). The CDR3 is made up of 15 amino acids. Trimming removed 0 bases from V and 1 base from J, with 11 bases in between. Germline CDR1 is SGHRS and CDR2 is YFSETQ. DNA of the CDR3: TGCGCCAGCAGCTTGGGGGACGCAGTTTCCTACGAGCAGTACTTC. As protein: CASSLGDAVSYEQYF.

The chain is built from TRBV19 and TRBJ2-7; D could derive from TRBD1 or TRBD2 (5 bases each). CDR3 length equals 14 residues. In germline, CDR1 is LNHDA, CDR2 SQIVND (reference sequence). The ends were cut back, 4 bases at V and 3 bases at J, with 13 bases in the middle. The CDR3, as DNA: TGTGCCAGTAGTAGACCAGGGACCCTCTACGAGCAGTACTTC. The encoded protein is CASSRPGTLYEQYF.

The chain couples TRBV5-6 to TRBJ1-5; the D gene is possibly TRBD1 (6 bases). V was cut by 4 bases and J by 3 bases, with 11 bases left in between. The CDR3 has 14 amino acids. Germline V CDR1 and CDR2: SGHDT, YYEEEE. CDR3 coding DNA: TGTGCCAGCAGCACCGGACAGTTCAATCAGCCCCAGCATTTT. This translates into CASSTGQFNQPQHF.

This rearrangement joins TRBV7-9 to TRBJ1-5, with TRBD1 identical over 7 bases. V shed 5 bases and J 6 bases; nucleotides not matched to a gene: 7. There are 14 residues in the CDR3. Germline lookup yields CDR1 SEHNR and CDR2 FQNEAQ (reference sequence). The CDR3 sequence: CASSIDRDGQPQHF. The CDR3, as DNA: TGTGCCAGCAGCATCGACAGGGATGGTCAGCCCCAGCATTTT.

This rearrangement joins TRBV4-2 to TRBJ1-4; the D is unclear. The V gene lost 2 bases and the J gene lost 5 bases, with 12 bases spanning the gap. The length of the CDR3 is 15 residues. Germline V gives CDR1 LGHNA, CDR2 YNFKEQ. CDR3 coding DNA: TGTGCCAGCAGCCAACTCCCCGGGAACAATGAAAAACTGTTTTTT. Translated, it gives CASSQLPGNNEKLFF.

This sequence joins TRBV28 and TRBJ1-5; D is undetermined. The V and J ends lost 5 bases and 4 bases respectively, with 6 bases between them. CDR1 MDHEN and CDR2 SYDVKM come from the germline V gene. CDR3 length: 12 amino acids. The chain's CDR3 is CASSPGNQPQHF. CDR3 sequence (DNA): TGTGCCAGCAGTCCTGGAAATCAGCCCCAGCATTTT. Drawing the rest from reference TRBV28 and TRBJ1-5, the complete variable domain is DVKVTQSSRYLVKRTGEKVFLECVQDMDHENMFWYRQDPGLGLRLIYFSYDVKMKEKGDIPEGYSVSREKKERFSLILESASTNQTSMYLCASSPGNQPQHFGDGTRLSIL.

The chain joins TRBV7-8 to TRBJ2-5; possibly TRBD1 for D (5 bases). This CDR3 has 15 amino acids. The germline gives CDR1 SGHVS, CDR2 FQNEAQ. The V and J ends lost 0 bases and 1 base respectively, with 9 bases between them. The CDR3 DNA follows: TGTGCCAGCAGCTTAGCGGGGCTCTCCCAAGAGACCCAGTACTTC. It translates to CASSLAGLSQETQYF. The full variable domain, with the rest looked up from reference TRBV7-8 and TRBJ2-5, is GAGVSQSPRYKVAKRGQDVALRCDPISGHVSLFWYQQALGQGPEFLTYFQNEAQLDKSGLPSDRFFAERPEGSVSTLKIQRTQQEDSAVYLCASSLAGLSQETQYFGPGTRLLVL.

The V and J genes are TRBV29-1 and TRBJ1-2; D ambiguous. The CDR3 is made up of 12 amino acids. The ends were cut back, 7 bases at V and 3 bases at J, with 12 bases in the middle. Germline V gene lookup returns CDR1 SQVTM and CDR2 ANQGSEA. CDR3 DNA: TGCAGCGGGAGGACGGGCGACTATGGCTACACCTTC. It specifies CSGRTGDYGYTF. The whole variable domain, filled in from reference TRBV29-1 and TRBJ1-2, reads SAVISQKPSRDICQRGTSLTIQCQVDSQVTMMFWYRQQPGQSLTLIATANQGSEATYESGFVIDKFPISRPNLTFSTLTVSNMSPEDSSIYLCSGRTGDYGYTFGSGTRLTVV.

This chain joins TRBV4-1 and TRBJ1-2; 12 nucleotides line up with TRBD1. CDR1 is MGHRA and CDR2 is YSYEKL in the germline V gene. Losses at the gene ends were 3 bases for V and 3 bases for J; bases not matched to a gene: 14. The CDR3 sequence is 19 residues long. DNA of the CDR3: TGCGCCAGCAGCCATCGTATACCGGGACAGGGGGCTGAAGACTATGGCTACACCTTC. Residues: CASSHRIPGQGAEDYGYTF.

This sequence joins TRBV6-4 and TRBJ1-1, with a tentative D call TRBD1 (5 bases). Trimming pared 2 bases from V and 4 bases from J, leaving 14 bases between. From germline, CDR1 is MRHNA and CDR2 SNTAGT. This CDR3 spans 15 amino acids. The CDR3 DNA is TGTGCCAGCAGTGACGGGGCGGCCCGGGCCACTGAAGCTTTCTTT. It encodes CASSDGAARATEAFF.

V is TRBV6-2 or TRBV6-3 and J is TRBJ1-4, with D maybe TRBD1 (6 bases). Germline CDR1 reads MNHEY; CDR2 reads SVGEGT. The CDR3 sequence is 13 residues long. V was trimmed by 4 bases and J by 5 bases, leaving 8 bases between them. The CDR3 region is CASSWQGNEKLFF. In DNA, the CDR3 is TGTGCCAGCAGTTGGCAGGGGAATGAAAAACTGTTTTTT.

This clone was observed once. This chain uses TRBV27 with TRBJ1-1, with D tentatively TRBD1 (6 bases). Germline values: CDR1 MNHEY, CDR2 SMNVEV (reference sequence). With 3 bases removed from V and 1 base from J, the gap between germline ends came to 12 bases. The CDR3 extends over 15 amino acids. The CDR3 DNA is TGTGCCAGCAGTTTTACTAGGGGGGCGAACACTGAAGCTTTCTTT. It translates to CASSFTRGANTEAFF.

The rearrangement uses TRBV27 and TRBJ2-7; D may be TRBD1 (6 bases). In germline, CDR1 is MNHEY, CDR2 SMNVEV (reference sequence). Deletions cut 5 bases from V and 2 bases from J, with 13 bases between. CDR3 length: 14 amino acids. The CDR3 spells CASSRAGAAYEQYF. CDR3 DNA: TGTGCCAGCAGTCGGGCAGGGGCAGCCTACGAGCAGTACTTC.

The table lists this clone with a count of one. The chain has TRBV28 and TRBJ1-2, with D uncertain. CDR3 length: 17 residues. CDR1 and CDR2 from the germline V gene are MDHEN and SYDVKM. Trimming pared 8 bases from V and 1 base from J, leaving 23 bases between. The CDR3: CASARKRTSIFNYGYTF. In DNA, the CDR3 is TGTGCCAGCGCACGAAAGCGGACGAGTATCTTTAACTATGGCTACACCTTC.

This chain joins TRBV7-3 and TRBJ2-2; no firm D call. CDR1 is SGHTA, CDR2 FQGTGA, per germline. The CDR3 contains 14 residues. V dropped 2 bases and J dropped 4 bases, with 8 bases sitting between them. CDR3 DNA: TGTGCCAGCAGCTTATGGCAGCGCACCGGGGAGCTGTTTTTT. Its translation is CASSLWQRTGELFF.

The chain links TRBV4-1 to TRBJ2-3; D unclear. The V gene lost 2 bases and the J gene lost 0 bases, with 9 bases spanning the gap. This CDR3 is built from 15 residues. In germline, CDR1 is MGHRA, CDR2 YSYEKL. CDR3 in amino acids: CASSQQTQSTDTQYF. CDR3 in DNA: TGCGCCAGCAGCCAACAGACGCAGAGCACAGATACGCAGTATTTT.

V gene TRBV4-1 combines with J gene TRBJ2-1; no reliable D call. The CDR3 extends over 14 amino acids. Germline V gene lookup returns CDR1 MGHRA and CDR2 YSYEKL. V lost 1 base, J lost 7 bases, and 11 bases lay in between. CDR3 bases: TGCGCCAGCAGCCAAGGCCTTCTGGGGAATGAGCAGTTCTTC. The encoded protein is CASSQGLLGNEQFF.

This sequence joins TRBV9 and TRBJ2-7, with 10 bases fitting TRBD1. The CDR3 has 17 amino acids. The germline gives CDR1 SGDLS, CDR2 YYNGEE. With V trimmed by 4 bases and J by 1 base, 11 bases remained unmatched. As DNA, the CDR3 is TGTGCCAGCAGCACTCGACAGGGGGCGGCGGGATCCTACGAGCAGTACTTC. Translated: CASSTRQGAAGSYEQYF.